What follows is one T cell receptor (beta chain) and its context. Its antigen is not identified. The CDR3 contains 17 residues. The data were obtained in a study of shared clonotypes between healthy human individuals. Study-level information: Per-donor plates numbered three CD4 naive, three CD4 memory, two CD8 naive and one CD8 memory.

Healthy HIV-negative adults with no recent acute infections or vaccinations were recruited as donors. Study results and caveats: Lower generation probabilities were found for non-shared clonotypes than for those shared by all four donors. Larger richness was generally estimated for naive than memory subsets.

Generated by immunoSEQ multiplex PCR, the TCRdb table keeps only in-frame clones and is missing some. The sample carries about 700,000 clones, around 74% recorded once. The gene calls are TRBV21-1 and TRBJ2-2; the table names TRBD1, a call not compared with the DNA. TRBV21-1 is designated a pseudogene. This clonotype was sampled from a woman in her 30s in good health. Material for sequencing was memory CD4+ T cells sorted from blood. Subset indicated: CD45RA-negative fraction. This chain's CDR3 is CASSKEPQGPVTGELFF. In DNA form, the CDR3 reads TGTGCCAGCAGCAAAGAACCACAGGGACCGGTCACCGGGGAGCTGTTTTTT.